The 16 T cell receptor beta chains in this list originate from one sample, sequenced in a study of cytomegalovirus exposure and HLA in healthy donors (TCRdb year 2017). The receptor library was made with the immunoSEQ multiplex PCR assay. The multiplex PCR relied on a mix of 60 forward primers for TCR Vbeta segments and 13 reverse primers for TCR Jbeta segments. In TCRdb, the immuneACCESS table is reduced to in-frame sequences with V and J assigned. These tables do not hold every clone; where another copy was compared, an unresolved V gene accounts for under half, and the others remain unexplained. This sample holds some 120,000 clones; 80% were observed only once. The ten largest clones add up to more than 8% of the sample. Sequenced: PBMCs. All receptors derive from a young man in good health and CMV-seropositive.

The V gene is TRBV2, the J gene TRBJ2-2; no firm D call. Germline V gene sequence: CDR1 SNHLY, CDR2 FYNNEI. CDR3 size: 13 residues. The CDR3 DNA follows: TGTGCGATCACTGGCGGGAACACCGGGGAGCTGTTTTTT. Protein: CAITGGNTGELFF.

J is TRBJ1-2 and V is TRBV19; possible D gene TRBD1, 6 bases. Germline-derived CDR1 and CDR2 are LNHDA and SQIVND (reference sequence). This CDR3 comprises 14 residues. Trimming cost V 5 bases and J 2 bases, with 12 bases left between them. CDR3 amino acids: CASSPWTENYGYTF. CDR3 nucleotides: TGTGCCAGTAGTCCGTGGACAGAGAACTATGGCTACACCTTC.

The chain carries TRBV2 and TRBJ2-7; D is ambiguous. The length of the CDR3 is 12 residues. The V end lost 2 bases, the J end lost 7 bases, and 9 bases lay between the germline ends. CDR1 and CDR2 (germline): SNHLY, FYNNEI. CDR3 DNA sequence: TGTGCCAGCAGTGAAAATTTCCTAGAGCAGTACTTC. It codes for CASSENFLEQYF. The variable domain in full, completed from reference TRBV2 and TRBJ2-7, reads EPEVTQTPSHQVTQMGQEVILRCVPISNHLYFYWYRQILGQKVEFLVSFYNNEISEKSEIFDDQFSVERPDGSNFTLKIRSTKLEDSAMYFCASSENFLEQYFGPGTRLTVT.

The V call is TRBV5-1, the J call TRBJ2-7; the match to TRBD2 covers 9 bases. This CDR3 spans 14 amino acids. J gave up 4 bases and V 6 bases, and 8 bases lay outside the gene matches. Per germline, CDR1 SGHRS and CDR2 YFSETQ. In DNA, the CDR3 is TGCGCCAGCAACCCTAGCGGGGTTAGTTACGAGCAGTACTTC. It encodes CASNPSGVSYEQYF.

The V call is TRBV28, the J call TRBJ1-2; D is undetermined. Per germline, CDR1 MDHEN and CDR2 SYDVKM. V was clipped by 7 bases and J by 7 bases, with 13 bases between them. This CDR3 has 12 residues. The CDR3 here is CASTRKSGGYTF. The DNA for the CDR3 is TGTGCCAGCACTCGCAAGAGCGGTGGCTACACCTTC.

This rearrangement joins TRBV29-1 to TRBJ1-5; possibly TRBD1 for D (6 bases). V was pared by 4 bases and J by 6 bases, with 10 bases between. Germline-derived CDR1 and CDR2 are SQVTM and ANQGSEA. The CDR3 covers 12 residues. CDR3 sequence reads: CSVGSQGQPQHF. CDR3 in DNA: TGCAGCGTTGGTTCACAGGGTCAGCCCCAGCATTTT.

J is TRBJ1-3 and V is TRBV30; D is unclear. This CDR3 is built from 13 residues. Trimming took 5 bases from V and 3 from J, leaving 11 bases between them. Germline loops: CDR1 GTSNPN, CDR2 SVGIG (reference sequence). The CDR3 DNA follows: TGTGCCTGGTCTTCACATTTTGGAAACACCATATATTTT. It is translated as CAWSSHFGNTIYF.

The chain employs TRBV27 and TRBJ2-5; the match to TRBD2 covers 9 bases. The CDR3 runs to 16 residues. Trimming at V came to 5 bases and at J to 5 bases, leaving 12 bases not matched to a gene. Germline V lookup: CDR1 MNHEY, CDR2 SMNVEV (reference sequence). In DNA, the CDR3 is TGTGCCAGCAGTCCGTCCGGGCGGGGGGGCTTGGAGACCCAGTACTTC. It codes for CASSPSGRGGLETQYF.

The rearrangement uses TRBV7-9 and TRBJ2-3; tentative D call: TRBD2 (5 bases). Per the germline V gene, CDR1 is SEHNR and CDR2 is FQNEAQ (reference sequence). CDR3 length equals 16 residues. V was pared by 1 base and J by 0 bases, with 11 bases between. The CDR3 nucleotides are TGTGCCAGCAGCTTAGAAGGAGGCCATAGCACAGATACGCAGTATTTT. It translates to CASSLEGGHSTDTQYF. Combining the CDR3 with reference TRBV7-9 and TRBJ2-3 gives the whole variable domain DTGVSQNPRHKITKRGQNVTFRCDPISEHNRLYWYRQTLGQGPEFLTYFQNEAQLEKSRLLSDRFSAERPKGSFSTLEIQRTEQGDSAMYLCASSLEGGHSTDTQYFGPGTRLTVL.

Of note for this clone: At one end the junction does not follow the germline gene, possibly because of a read error. V gene TRBV7-9 combines with J gene TRBJ1-1; the D is unclear. Per germline, CDR1 SEHNR and CDR2 FQNEAQ (reference sequence). CDR3 length: 17 amino acids. CDR3 in DNA: TGTTCCAGCAGCTTGGCGTCAATTCGGAGGATGAACACTGAAGCTTTCTTT. It is translated as CSSSLASIRRMNTEAFF.

The gene calls are TRBV2 and TRBJ1-2; TRBD1 might be the D (6 bases). The V gene's germline CDR1 is SNHLY and CDR2 FYNNEI. Trimming took off 7 bases at V and 7 bases at J, with 19 bases between the two ends. The CDR3 spans 14 residues. The CDR3 region has the DNA TGTGCCAGCACCCAGGGGAGAGTCTCTAGTGGCTACACCTTC. It is translated as CASTQGRVSSGYTF.

The gene calls are TRBV11-2 and TRBJ2-3; TRBD1 aligns across 7 bases. This CDR3 is built from 16 residues. Germline V gene sequence: CDR1 SGHAT, CDR2 FQNNGV. V shed 0 bases and J 2 bases; nucleotides not matched to a gene: 5. The CDR3 here is CASSLDYDRVTDTQYF. DNA of the CDR3: TGTGCCAGCAGCTTAGACTACGACAGGGTCACAGATACGCAGTATTTT.

This clone was picked up a small number of times. The chain is built from TRBV6-1 and TRBJ2-1, with 7 positions matching TRBD1. V gave up 8 bases and J gave up 4 bases; unmatched junction bases: 8. CDR3 size: 14 residues. The germline V gene encodes CDR1 MNHNS and CDR2 SASEGT. Here the CDR3 reads CASDPGQSYNEQFF. Here the CDR3 DNA reads TGTGCCAGCGACCCGGGACAGTCATACAATGAGCAGTTCTTC.

The chain joins TRBV12-5 to TRBJ2-4, with 9 positions matching TRBD2. Germline-derived CDR1 and CDR2 are LGHNT and FRNRAP. V shed 9 bases and J 6 bases; nucleotides not matched to a gene: 12. The CDR3 runs 15 residues. The CDR3 sequence: CASLRRAGGLNIQYF. In DNA, the CDR3 is TGTGCTAGCCTACGTAGAGCGGGGGGCTTAAACATTCAGTACTTC.

This chain connects TRBV6-6 to TRBJ2-1; D not resolved. CDR3 length: 13 residues. V lost 0 bases to trimming and J lost 8 bases, with 8 bases between them. CDR1 is MNHNY, CDR2 SVGAGI, per germline (reference sequence). The CDR3 coding sequence is TGTGCCAGCAGTTACTCGGGCCCCGATGAGCAGTTCTTC. Translated, it gives CASSYSGPDEQFF.

V and J are TRBV29-1 and TRBJ1-2; 7 positions match TRBD1. The CDR3 covers 11 residues. The trim removed 5 bases at V and 8 bases at J, leaving 5 bases unmatched. Germline CDR1 reads SQVTM; CDR2 reads ANQGSEA. The CDR3 here is CSVTTGSGYTF. CDR3 in DNA: TGCAGCGTTACGACAGGGTCCGGCTACACCTTC.